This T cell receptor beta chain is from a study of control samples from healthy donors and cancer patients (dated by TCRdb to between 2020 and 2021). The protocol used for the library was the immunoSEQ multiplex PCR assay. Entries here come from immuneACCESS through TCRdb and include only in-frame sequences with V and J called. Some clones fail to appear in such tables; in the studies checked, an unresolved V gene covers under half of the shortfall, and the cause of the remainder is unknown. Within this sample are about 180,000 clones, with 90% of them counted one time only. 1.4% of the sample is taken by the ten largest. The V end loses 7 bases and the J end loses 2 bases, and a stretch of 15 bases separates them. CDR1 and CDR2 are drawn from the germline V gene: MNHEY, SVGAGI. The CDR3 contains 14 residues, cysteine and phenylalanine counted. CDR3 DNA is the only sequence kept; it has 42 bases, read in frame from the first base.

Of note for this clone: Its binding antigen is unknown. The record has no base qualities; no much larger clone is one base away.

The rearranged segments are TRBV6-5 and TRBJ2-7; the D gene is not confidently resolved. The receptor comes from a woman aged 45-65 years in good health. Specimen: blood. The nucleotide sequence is TGTGCCAGCATGAATTGGTACACCACCTACGAGCAGTACTTC. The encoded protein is CASMNWYTTYEQYF.